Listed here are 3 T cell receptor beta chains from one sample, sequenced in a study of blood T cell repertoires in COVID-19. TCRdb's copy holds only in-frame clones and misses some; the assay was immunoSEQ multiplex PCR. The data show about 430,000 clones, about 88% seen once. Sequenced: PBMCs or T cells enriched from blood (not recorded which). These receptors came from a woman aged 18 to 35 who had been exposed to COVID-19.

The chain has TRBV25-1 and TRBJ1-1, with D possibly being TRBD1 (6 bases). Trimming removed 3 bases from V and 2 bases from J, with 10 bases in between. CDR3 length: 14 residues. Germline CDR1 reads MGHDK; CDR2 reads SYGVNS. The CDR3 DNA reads TGTGCCAGCAGTGACAGGGGTGGAAACACTGAAGCTTTCTTT. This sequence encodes CASSDRGGNTEAFF.

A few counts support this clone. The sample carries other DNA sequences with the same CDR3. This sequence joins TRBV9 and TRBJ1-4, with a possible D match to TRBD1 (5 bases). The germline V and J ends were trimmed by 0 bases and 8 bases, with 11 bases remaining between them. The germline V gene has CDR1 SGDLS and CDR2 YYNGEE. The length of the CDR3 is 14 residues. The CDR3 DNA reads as TGTGCCAGCAGCGTAGGAGGGGCGGGGGAAAAACTGTTTTTT. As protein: CASSVGGAGEKLFF.

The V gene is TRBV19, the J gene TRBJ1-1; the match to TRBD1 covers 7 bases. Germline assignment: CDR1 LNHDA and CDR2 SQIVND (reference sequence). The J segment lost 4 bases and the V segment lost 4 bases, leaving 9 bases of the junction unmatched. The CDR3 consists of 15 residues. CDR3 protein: CASSTAGQRITEAFF. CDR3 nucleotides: TGTGCCAGTAGTACGGCGGGACAGAGAATCACTGAAGCTTTCTTT.